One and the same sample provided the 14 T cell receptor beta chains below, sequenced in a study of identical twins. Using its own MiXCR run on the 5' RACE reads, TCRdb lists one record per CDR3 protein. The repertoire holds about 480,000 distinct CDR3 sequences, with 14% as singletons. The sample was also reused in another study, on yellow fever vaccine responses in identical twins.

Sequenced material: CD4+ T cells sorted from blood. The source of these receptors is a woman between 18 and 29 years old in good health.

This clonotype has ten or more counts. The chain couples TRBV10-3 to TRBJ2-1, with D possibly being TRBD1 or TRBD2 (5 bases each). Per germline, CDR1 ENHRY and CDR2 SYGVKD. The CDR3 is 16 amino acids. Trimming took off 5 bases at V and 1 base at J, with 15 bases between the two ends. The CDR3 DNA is TGTGCCATCAGTTTCCACCGGGACCAATCCTACAATGAGCAGTTCTTC. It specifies CAISFHRDQSYNEQFF.

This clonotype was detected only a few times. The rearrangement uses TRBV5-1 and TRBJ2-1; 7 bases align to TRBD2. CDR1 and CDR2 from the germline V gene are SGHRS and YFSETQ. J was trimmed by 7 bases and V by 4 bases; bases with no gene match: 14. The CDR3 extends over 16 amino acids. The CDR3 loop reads CASSLSWTRASNEQFF. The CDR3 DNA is TGCGCCAGCAGCCTGTCTTGGACTAGGGCCTCTAATGAGCAGTTCTTC.

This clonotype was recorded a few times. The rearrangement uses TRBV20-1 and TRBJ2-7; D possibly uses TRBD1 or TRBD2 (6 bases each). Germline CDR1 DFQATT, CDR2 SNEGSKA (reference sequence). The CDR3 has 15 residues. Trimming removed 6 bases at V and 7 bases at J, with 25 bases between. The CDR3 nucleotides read TGCAGTGCCAAAGCTGGGGGGCTAACCTCGGGAGAGCAGTACTTC. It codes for CSAKAGGLTSGEQYF.

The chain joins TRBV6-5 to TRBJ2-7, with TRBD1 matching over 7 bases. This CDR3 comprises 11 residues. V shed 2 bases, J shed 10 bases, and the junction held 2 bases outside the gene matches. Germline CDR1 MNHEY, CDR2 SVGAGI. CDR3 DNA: TGTGCCAGCAGTTACGGGACAGTACAGTACTTC. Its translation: CASSYGTVQYF.

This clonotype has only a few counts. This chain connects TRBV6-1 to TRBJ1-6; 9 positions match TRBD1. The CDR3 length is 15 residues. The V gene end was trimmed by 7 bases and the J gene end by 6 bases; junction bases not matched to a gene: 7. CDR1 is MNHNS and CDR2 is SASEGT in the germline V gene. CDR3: CASTIGGQGNSPLHF. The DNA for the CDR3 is TGTGCCAGCACTATCGGGGGACAGGGTAATTCACCCCTCCACTTT.

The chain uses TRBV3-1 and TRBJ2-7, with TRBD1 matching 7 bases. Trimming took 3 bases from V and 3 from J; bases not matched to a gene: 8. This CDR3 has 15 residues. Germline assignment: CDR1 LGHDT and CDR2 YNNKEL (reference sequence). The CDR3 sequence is CASSHWDSGNYEQYF. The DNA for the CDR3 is TGTGCCAGCAGCCATTGGGACAGCGGCAACTACGAGCAGTACTTC.

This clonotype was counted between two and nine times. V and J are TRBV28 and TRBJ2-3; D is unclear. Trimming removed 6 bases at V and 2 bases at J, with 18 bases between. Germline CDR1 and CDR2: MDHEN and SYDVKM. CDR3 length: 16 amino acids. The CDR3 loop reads CASSALSRTNTDTQYF. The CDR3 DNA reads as TGTGCCAGCAGCGCCCTAAGCCGGACGAACACAGATACGCAGTATTTT.

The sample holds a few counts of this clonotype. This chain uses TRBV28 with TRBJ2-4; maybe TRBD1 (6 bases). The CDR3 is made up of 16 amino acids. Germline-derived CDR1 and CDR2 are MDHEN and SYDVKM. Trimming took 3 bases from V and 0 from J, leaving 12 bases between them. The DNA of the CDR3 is TGTGCCAGCAGTTTTTTGGGGGCTTTAGCCAAAAACATTCAGTACTTC. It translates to CASSFLGALAKNIQYF.

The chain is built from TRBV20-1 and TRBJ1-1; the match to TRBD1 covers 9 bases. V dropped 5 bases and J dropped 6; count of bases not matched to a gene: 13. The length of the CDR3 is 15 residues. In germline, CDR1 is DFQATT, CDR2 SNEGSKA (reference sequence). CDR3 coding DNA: TGCAGTGCTGACAACAGGGGGCCGATGATGGCTGAAGCTTTCTTT. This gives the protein CSADNRGPMMAEAFF.

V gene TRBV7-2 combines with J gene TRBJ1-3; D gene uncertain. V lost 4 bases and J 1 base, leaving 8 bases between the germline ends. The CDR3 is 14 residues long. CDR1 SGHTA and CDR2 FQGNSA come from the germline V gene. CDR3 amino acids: CASSSGLSGNTIYF. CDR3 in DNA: TGTGCCAGCAGCTCGGGCCTTTCTGGAAACACCATATATTTT.

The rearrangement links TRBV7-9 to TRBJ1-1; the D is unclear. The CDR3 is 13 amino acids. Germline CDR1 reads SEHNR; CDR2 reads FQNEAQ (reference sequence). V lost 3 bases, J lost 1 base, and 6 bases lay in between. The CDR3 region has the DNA TGTGCCAGCAGCTTCTACCAGAACACTGAAGCTTTCTTT. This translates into CASSFYQNTEAFF.

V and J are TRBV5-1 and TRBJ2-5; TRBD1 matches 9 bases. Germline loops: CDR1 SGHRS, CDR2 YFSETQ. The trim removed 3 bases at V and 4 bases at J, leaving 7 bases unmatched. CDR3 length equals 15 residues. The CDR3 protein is CASSSGTGKGETQYF. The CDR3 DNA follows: TGCGCCAGCAGCTCAGGGACAGGGAAGGGAGAGACCCAGTACTTC.

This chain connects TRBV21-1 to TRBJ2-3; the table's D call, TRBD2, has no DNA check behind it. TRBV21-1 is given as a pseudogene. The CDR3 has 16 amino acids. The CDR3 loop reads CASRAWTGPPQDTQYF. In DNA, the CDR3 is TGTGCCAGCAGGGCCTGGACGGGACCTCCCCAGGATACGCAGTATTTT.

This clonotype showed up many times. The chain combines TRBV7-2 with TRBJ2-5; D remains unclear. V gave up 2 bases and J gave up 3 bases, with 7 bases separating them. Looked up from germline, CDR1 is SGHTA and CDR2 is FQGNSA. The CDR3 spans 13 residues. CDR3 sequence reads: CASSLSREETQYF. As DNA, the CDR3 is TGTGCCAGCAGCTTAAGCCGGGAAGAGACCCAGTACTTC.